The 20 T cell receptor beta chains in this list originate from one sample, sequenced in a study of OX40 agonist ivuxolimab in advanced cancers. Libraries were prepared by immunoSEQ multiplex PCR; TCRdb keeps only in-frame clonotypes and omits some of them. The data show roughly 80,000 clones, 86% seen once. The input for sequencing was CD4+ or CD8+ T cells sorted from blood, taken in a trial of the OX40 agonist ivuxolimab. The receptors shown here come from an adult with an advanced solid tumor such as melanoma, head and neck, liver or kidney cancer.

V is TRBV11-2 and J is TRBJ1-1; D is undetermined. Trimming pared 2 bases from V and 2 bases from J, leaving 12 bases between. The CDR3 has 15 amino acids. Germline V gene lookup returns CDR1 SGHAT and CDR2 FQNNGV. CDR3 loop: CASSLMGRKNTEAFF. The CDR3 DNA reads as TGTGCCAGCAGCTTAATGGGCAGGAAAAACACTGAAGCTTTCTTT.

The rearrangement links TRBV19 to TRBJ2-2; D is unclear. Germline assignment: CDR1 LNHDA and CDR2 SQIVND (reference sequence). The ends were cut back, 5 bases at V and 0 bases at J, with 13 bases in the middle. There are 16 residues in the CDR3. The DNA of the CDR3 is TGTGCCAGTAGTTTCAACCGGGCTCCGAACACCGGGGAGCTGTTTTTT. Encoded protein: CASSFNRAPNTGELFF.

V usage is TRBV4-2 and J usage is TRBJ2-1, with 14 bases fitting TRBD2. CDR1 is LGHNA, CDR2 YNFKEQ, per germline. The CDR3 covers 17 residues. Unmatched junction bases numbered 9, after V lost 4 bases and J lost 7 bases. The CDR3 DNA reads as TGTGCCAGCAGCCTCCGACTAGCGGGGGGGCGGGGTAATGAGCAGTTCTTC. Amino acids: CASSLRLAGGRGNEQFF.

This clone has only one observation. This rearrangement joins TRBV13 to TRBJ2-1; 10 bases align to TRBD1. Per germline, CDR1 PRHDT and CDR2 FYEKMQ (reference sequence). CDR3 length: 16 amino acids. Trimming removed 5 bases from V and 7 bases from J; junction bases left unmatched: 11. The CDR3 reads CASSPGTGEIGNEQFF. DNA of the CDR3: TGTGCCAGCAGCCCGGGGACAGGGGAGATTGGGAATGAGCAGTTCTTC.

This rearrangement joins TRBV7-9 to TRBJ2-7, with no clear D. Germline V gene data show CDR1 as SEHNR and CDR2 as FQNEAQ (reference sequence). The CDR3 covers 11 residues. With 1 base removed from V and 6 bases from J, the gap between germline ends came to 4 bases. Written as DNA, the CDR3 is TGTGCCAGCAGCTTAGAGGCCGAGCAGTACTTC. It yields the protein CASSLEAEQYF.

V gene TRBV18 combines with J gene TRBJ2-1, with no clear D. V lost 2 bases and J lost 0, with 5 bases in between. The CDR3 is 14 residues long. Germline-derived CDR1 and CDR2 are KGHSH and LQKENI. This chain's CDR3 is CASSPSSSYNEQFF. CDR3 nucleotide sequence: TGTGCCAGCTCACCAAGTAGCTCCTACAATGAGCAGTTCTTC.

This chain uses TRBV29-1 with TRBJ2-7, with 7 nucleotides matching TRBD1. Germline values: CDR1 SQVTM, CDR2 ANQGSEA. The CDR3 has 15 residues. V trimming: 2 bases; J trimming: 4 bases; junction bases outside the gene matches: 11. The CDR3 reads CSVESRGQSLYEQYF. The CDR3 DNA reads TGCAGCGTTGAAAGCAGGGGACAGAGTCTTTACGAGCAGTACTTC.

This rearrangement joins TRBV5-1 to TRBJ1-1; no definite D call. The CDR3 length is 17 residues. V was shortened by 0 bases and J by 0 bases, with 15 bases between the two germline ends. Looked up from germline, CDR1 is SGHRS and CDR2 is YFSETQ. CDR3 sequence reads: CASSLGQSAAMNTEAFF. CDR3 coding DNA: TGCGCCAGCAGCTTGGGGCAATCCGCAGCGATGAACACTGAAGCTTTCTTT.

This clone was recorded a few times. V gene TRBV19 combines with J gene TRBJ1-2; the D gene is possibly TRBD1 (5 bases). This CDR3 spans 14 amino acids. V lost 7 bases, J lost 8 bases, and 20 bases lay in between. The germline V gene encodes CDR1 LNHDA and CDR2 SQIVND (reference sequence). CDR3 sequence (DNA): TGTGCCAGTAACCACCAGGGACCGCTCTTGGGCTACACCTTC. It is translated as CASNHQGPLLGYTF.

This sequence joins TRBV6-5 and TRBJ2-7; 8 bases agree with TRBD2. The CDR3 covers 13 residues. The germline V gene encodes CDR1 MNHEY and CDR2 SVGAGI. V was clipped by 4 bases and J by 9 bases; unmatched bases: 8. The CDR3 DNA reads TGTGCCAGCAGTTCGATCGGGGGGGGCTGGCAGTACTTC. The encoded protein is CASSSIGGGWQYF.

This clone occurred once. The chain employs TRBV4-3 and TRBJ2-3, with D tentatively TRBD1 or TRBD2 (5 bases each). V was pared by 1 base and J by 6 bases, with 17 bases between. The V gene's germline CDR1 is LGHNA and CDR2 YSLEER. The CDR3 has 16 amino acids. The CDR3 nucleotides read TGCGCCAGCAGCCAAGGAGGCTTCGGGGCCTCCGATACGCAGTATTTT. Its protein is CASSQGGFGASDTQYF.

The chain has TRBV6-6 and TRBJ2-3; D uncertain. The ends were cut back, 5 bases at V and 4 bases at J, with 13 bases in the middle. CDR3 size: 14 residues. Germline assignment: CDR1 MNHNY and CDR2 SVGAGI (reference sequence). CDR3 amino acids: CASSRSSASDTQYF. The CDR3 DNA follows: TGTGCCAGCAGTCGGTCCAGCGCCTCAGATACGCAGTATTTT.

The V gene is TRBV5-4, the J gene TRBJ1-3, with unresolved D. Deletions cut 3 bases from V and 0 bases from J, with 10 bases between. CDR1 and CDR2 (germline): SGHNT, YYREEE (reference sequence). The CDR3 is 15 amino acids. The CDR3 here is CASSSDGYSGNTIYF. Written as DNA, the CDR3 is TGTGCCAGCAGCTCGGACGGTTACTCTGGAAACACCATATATTTT.

The genes are TRBV6-4 and TRBJ2-1, with 11 bases lining up with TRBD2. This CDR3 has 18 residues. V gave up 5 bases and J gave up 1 base; unmatched junction bases: 10. CDR1 and CDR2 (germline): MRHNA, SNTAGT. CDR3 in DNA: TGTGCCAGCAGTCCCCGTGGGACTAGCGGTACTTCCTACAATGAGCAGTTCTTC. It translates to CASSPRGTSGTSYNEQFF.

Only one count was recorded for this clone. The chain recombines TRBV4-1 with TRBJ2-1; D gene unclear. Germline V lookup: CDR1 MGHRA, CDR2 YSYEKL. The CDR3 totals 15 residues. The ends were cut back, 1 base at V and 4 bases at J, with 11 bases in the middle. CDR3 DNA sequence: TGCGCCAGCAGCCAAGCTTCTCTAGGTTACAATGAGCAGTTCTTC. It specifies CASSQASLGYNEQFF.

The chain uses TRBV30 and TRBJ1-1; TRBD1 agrees at 8 bases. Germline V lookup: CDR1 GTSNPN, CDR2 SVGIG (reference sequence). J gave up 5 bases and V 6 bases, and 11 bases lay outside the gene matches. The CDR3 sequence is 14 residues long. The CDR3 nucleotides are TGTGCCTGCCAACAGGGGGTAGGGAAGACTGAAGCTTTCTTT. Amino acids: CACQQGVGKTEAFF.

The chain carries TRBV5-4 and TRBJ2-5; D might be TRBD1 (6 bases). The V end lost 1 base, the J end lost 6 bases, and 10 bases lay between the germline ends. The CDR3 totals 13 residues. Germline V gene sequence: CDR1 SGHNT, CDR2 YYREEE (reference sequence). CDR3 amino acids: CASSLRGMKTQYF. As DNA, the CDR3 is TGTGCCAGCAGCTTGAGGGGGATGAAGACCCAGTACTTC.

The chain has TRBV19 and TRBJ1-1, with D unclear. Trimming left V 5 bases short and J 1 base short, with 11 bases between. Germline CDR1 and CDR2: LNHDA and SQIVND (reference sequence). The CDR3 sequence is 14 residues long. CDR3 in amino acids: CASSLYVTNTEAFF. The CDR3 coding sequence is TGTGCCAGTAGTCTTTATGTTACGAACACTGAAGCTTTCTTT.

The chain links TRBV11-3 to TRBJ1-1, with 9 bases identical to TRBD1. The CDR3 is made up of 16 amino acids. Germline V gene data show CDR1 as SGHNT and CDR2 as YENEEA. The J segment lost 0 bases and the V segment lost 10 bases, leaving 12 bases of the junction unmatched. This chain's CDR3 is CATSPPGQGLNTEAFF. CDR3 DNA sequence: TGTGCCACTTCGCCACCGGGACAGGGACTGAACACTGAAGCTTTCTTT.

The V and J genes are TRBV4-2 and TRBJ2-2, with a possible D match to TRBD2 (6 bases). V lost 0 bases and J lost 7, with 12 bases in between. The germline V gene encodes CDR1 LGHNA and CDR2 YNFKEQ. The CDR3 contains 15 residues. This CDR3 is CASSQEIGGSGELFF. CDR3 nucleotides: TGTGCCAGCAGCCAAGAGATTGGGGGGAGCGGGGAGCTGTTTTTT.